These T cell receptor beta chains were read from a single sample in a study of blood T cell repertoires in COVID-19. The method was immunoSEQ multiplex PCR; TCRdb's version includes in-frame clones alone and lacks a portion of them. Of some 200,000 clones listed, about nine tenths are singletons. Sequencing was carried out using PBMCs or T cells enriched from blood (not recorded which). These receptors originate from a man aged 25-45 years in a cohort exposed to, infected with or recovered from COVID-19 (not recorded which). CDR3s include the opening cysteine and the closing phenylalanine or tryptophan. D genes are given only for firm matches. Rows may omit the clone size; those that give it use once, few, many or a size class.

j_call v_call d_call clone_size cdr3_nt cdr3_aa
TRBJ2-1 TRBV7-3 - - TGTGCCAGCAGCTTAATCGGCGGAAAGCAGTTCTTC CASSLIGGKQFF
TRBJ1-2 TRBV7-3 TRBD1 - TGTGCCAGCAGCGAAAGACAGGGCATTGGCTACACCTTC CASSERQGIGYTF
TRBJ2-7 TRBV5-1 - - TGCGCCAGCAGCTTGGGGACAGTCAAAAAAGGCTACGAGCAGTACTTC CASSLGTVKKGYEQYF
TRBJ1-2 TRBV5-1 TRBD1 - TGCGCCAGCAGCCCTCGACAGGGGCATATCTATGGCTACACCTTC CASSPRQGHIYGYTF
TRBJ2-5 TRBV28 - - TGTGCCAGCAGTTTATTTTCCCGGCCCGGGGAGACCCAGTACTTC CASSLFSRPGETQYF
TRBJ2-1 TRBV28 - - TGTGCCAGCAGTTTATCGTACAATGAGCAGTTCTTC CASSLSYNEQFF
TRBJ2-1 TRBV18 TRBD1 - TGTGCCAGCTCACCACGGGACAGGGTGCAATACAATGAGCAGTTCTTC CASSPRDRVQYNEQFF
TRBJ1-5 TRBV28 - - TGTGCCAGCAACCCGACGGGGTCGGGGCAGCCCCAGCATTTT CASNPTGSGQPQHF
TRBJ2-1 TRBV19 TRBD1 - TGTGCCAGCTCGGGACAGGCCAACGGTGAGCAGTTCTTC CASSGQANGEQFF
TRBJ1-1 TRBV18 - - TGTGCCAGCCAGGCTGTAGCGCCCACTGAAGCTTTCTTT CASQAVAPTEAFF
TRBJ1-6 TRBV11-2 - - TGTGCCAGCAGCCCCGCAGGGACCTATAATTCACCCCTCCACTTT CASSPAGTYNSPLHF
TRBJ2-5 TRBV20-1 - few TGCAGTGCTAGTGGAACGCTGGCCCAAGAGACCCAGTACTTC CSASGTLAQETQYF
TRBJ1-2 TRBV13 - - TGTGCCAGCAGCTTAGGGCTCCCACAGCCGAGCAAGACTAACTATGGCTACACCTTC CASSLGLPQPSKTNYGYTF
TRBJ2-1 TRBV2 - - TGTGCCAGCAGTGATCCGAGCTCCTACAATGAGCAGTTCTTC CASSDPSSYNEQFF
TRBJ1-1 TRBV28 - - TGTGCCAGCAGTTTCGCGAGAGCCCGGAACACTGAAGCTTTCTTT CASSFARARNTEAFF
TRBJ2-7 TRBV18 TRBD1 - TGTGCCAGCTCACGTGACAGGGTGAGACCCTACGAGCAGTACTTC CASSRDRVRPYEQYF
TRBJ2-3 TRBV19 TRBD1 - TGTGCCAGTAGTCGGAAACGACAGGGTTGGACAGATACGCAGTATTTT CASSRKRQGWTDTQYF
TRBJ1-1 TRBV7-9 - - TGTGCCAGCAGCCCCCCCGGGAGGATAACTGAAGCTTTCTTT CASSPPGRITEAFF
TRBJ2-7 TRBV5-4 - - TGTGCCAGCAGCTTGGCATCACAGGGTAGCCACGAGCAGTACTTC CASSLASQGSHEQYF
TRBJ2-7 TRBV2 - - TGTGCCAGCAAAGGAAGCGACCATGCCTACGAGCAGTACTTC CASKGSDHAYEQYF
TRBJ2-2 TRBV28 - once TGTGCCAGCAGTGGGAGGAGGAACACCGGGGAGCTGTTTTTT CASSGRRNTGELFF
TRBJ1-1 TRBV7-2 TRBD1 - TGTGCCAGCAGACGGGACAGGGGCACTGAAGCTTTCTTT CASRRDRGTEAFF
TRBJ1-3 TRBV7-6 - - TGTGCCAGCAGCTTAGCGGTCCAGGGGACTGGAAACACCATATATTTT CASSLAVQGTGNTIYF
TRBJ2-3 TRBV4-1 - - TGCGCCAGCAGCCAAGTAACCGCGGGGCTTACAGATACGCAGTATTTT CASSQVTAGLTDTQYF
TRBJ2-5 TRBV6-1 - few TGTGCCAGCAGTGAAGCAAGGCGGGGAGCGCAAGAGACCCAGTACTTC CASSEARRGAQETQYF
TRBJ1-2 TRBV5-1 TRBD1 - TGCGCCAGCAGCCCGGAAGGGACAGCCAACTATGGCTACACCTTC CASSPEGTANYGYTF
TRBJ1-3 TRBV4-1 - - TGCGCCAGCAGCCAATTGGGGGGACGAAGAGGAAACACCATATATTTT CASSQLGGRRGNTIYF
TRBJ1-1 TRBV5-1 - once TGCGCCAGCAGCTTGGTGCGGGGGCTGAACACTGAAGCTTTCTTT CASSLVRGLNTEAFF
TRBJ2-5 TRBV5-1 TRBD1 - TGCGCCAGCAGCTTGGCCCCGGCAGGGGGCGGAGAGACCCAGTACTTC CASSLAPAGGGETQYF
TRBJ1-5 TRBV14 - - TGTGCCAGCAGCCAAGACCCCAGGGGATTCTATAGCAATCAGCCCCAGCATTTT CASSQDPRGFYSNQPQHF
TRBJ1-1 TRBV11-1 - - TGTGCCAGCAGCTTAGCCCTTAACACTGAAGCTTTCTTT CASSLALNTEAFF
TRBJ2-5 TRBV3-1/TRBV3-2 TRBD2 - TGTGCCAGCAGCCTAAGAGGGACTAGGGGTCAAGAGACCCAGTACTTC CASSLRGTRGQETQYF
TRBJ1-6 TRBV21-1 - - TGTGCCAGCAGCATAAAGTTCGGACAGGGAGATAATTCACCCCTCCACTTT CASSIKFGQGDNSPLHF
TRBJ2-1 TRBV27 - - TGTGCCAGTCTAGCGAGTAGGGATTCCTACAATGAGCAGTTCTTC CASLASRDSYNEQFF
TRBJ2-7 TRBV5-1 TRBD2 - TGCGCCAGCAGCATCCAACCGGGACTAGCCTCCTACGAGCAGTACTTC CASSIQPGLASYEQYF
TRBJ1-6 TRBV13 TRBD1 few TGTGCCAGCAGCTTAGGCCAGGGGGCAAGTAATTCACCCCTCCACTTT CASSLGQGASNSPLHF
TRBJ1-2 TRBV5-1 - - TGCGCCAGCAGCTTGGCCGCGACAACTAACTATGGCTACACCTTC CASSLAATTNYGYTF
TRBJ2-5 TRBV12-3/TRBV12-4 - once TGTGCCAGCAGGAGATCCTCCACGGAGACCCAGTACTTC CASRRSSTETQYF
TRBJ2-6 TRBV19 - - TGTGCCAGTATCCGGGGGGCTACGAGCTCTGGGGCCAACGTCCTGACTTTC CASIRGATSSGANVLTF
TRBJ1-1 TRBV19 TRBD1 few TGTGCCAGTAGTATCCGGGACAGGGTCAACACTGAAGCTTTCTTT CASSIRDRVNTEAFF
TRBJ2-7 TRBV4-1 TRBD2 - TGCGCCAGCAGCCAAGGGGTACTAGCGGGAGGGACGTACGAGCAGTACTTC CASSQGVLAGGTYEQYF
TRBJ1-4 TRBV27 TRBD1 - TGTGCCAGCACCCGGGACAGCCCTGCAACTAATGAAAAACTGTTTTTT CASTRDSPATNEKLFF